Included here is one T cell receptor beta chain sequence, with context. This sample was included in a study of glioma-infiltrating T cells after dendritic cell vaccination. Some clones are missing from TCRdb's copy, which holds only in-frame ones; the method was immunoSEQ multiplex PCR. The data contain 75,000 to 100,000 clones, 70% to 80% of them singletons. CDR1 is ENHRY and CDR2 is SYGVKD in the germline V gene. V shed 6 bases and J 4 bases; nucleotides not matched to a gene: 3. CDR3 size: 13 residues. The sample here was blood, taken before dendritic cell vaccination. The J gene is TRBJ1-1, the V gene TRBV10-3; 9 bases align to TRBD1. This sequence originates from a human donor with glioblastoma. The CDR3 loop is CAIRQGASTEAFF. In nucleotides, the CDR3 is TGTGCCATCAGACAGGGGGCGAGCACTGAAGCTTTCTTT.